This T cell receptor beta chain was captured in a study of CD8 T cells in ankylosing spondylitis. Points from the study as a whole: Matched ankylosing spondylitis synovial fluid reportedly showed significant enrichment of disease-linked clones. What seemed typical of ankylosing spondylitis blood was a TCR beta motif built from under 10 highly homologous variants. In the blood and synovial fluid of reactive arthritis, some motif variants had been previously reported. CD8+ cells made up the disease-linked clones, which were relatively rare in peripheral blood.

The V and J ends lost 4 bases and 1 base, in that order; junction bases with no gene match: 7. Germline lookup yields CDR1 MNHEY and CDR2 SMNVEV (reference sequence). CDR3 size: 15 residues. As for this clonotype: Its antigen is as yet unknown.

Using quantitative 5'-RACE with molecular barcodes, the authors made TCR beta libraries. Each CDR3 protein is one row after TCRdb ran MiXCR on the 5' RACE reads. Counted here are approximately 140,000 distinct CDR3 sequences, roughly 18% occurring once; the ten biggest clones make up roughly 30%. The chain recombines TRBV27 with TRBJ2-7, with TRBD2 matching 7 bases. The receptor was derived from a male donor with ankylosing spondylitis. Sequenced: blood, either unsorted or a sorted T cell fraction (not recorded which). As DNA, the CDR3 is TGTGCCAGCAGTTCCACGGGGGGTCCTTCCTACGAGCAGTACTTC. Translating it yields CASSSTGGPSYEQYF.